This TCR beta chain was captured by sequencing in a study of cytomegalovirus exposure and HLA in healthy donors. PCR was performed using 60 Vbeta and 13 Jbeta primers. TCRdb's copy holds only in-frame clones and misses some; the assay was immunoSEQ multiplex PCR. The repertoire has 150,000 to 250,000 clones, 79% of them found once; the top ten carry 3.5% to 5%. As regards this clone: The antigen remains undetermined.

Whole-study results and caveats: In a later analysis, TCR association rates varied by HLA locus: DRB1 most, HLA-C fewest. The authors judged a highly shared variant cluster likely a sequencing artifact. Per a prior analysis, the majority of TCR beta V segments were productive roughly 90% or roughly 30% of the time.

The CDR3 is 12 residues long. Germline V gene lookup returns CDR1 SEHNR and CDR2 FQNEAQ (reference sequence). V was cut by 8 bases and J by 4 bases, with 11 bases left in between. The rearrangement joins TRBV7-9 to TRBJ1-2; perhaps TRBD1 as D (5 bases). This clonotype originated in a woman in her 30s in good health and CMV-seropositive. The material sequenced was PBMCs. CDR3 region: CASHLGGYGYTF. CDR3 bases: TGTGCCAGCCATTTGGGGGGCTATGGCTACACCTTC.